This passage covers 9 T cell receptor beta chains from one sample sequenced in a study of OX40 agonist ivuxolimab in advanced cancers. Clones were read by immunoSEQ multiplex PCR, and TCRdb kept only the in-frame ones, dropping some. The sample carries 50,000 to 65,000 clones, over 65% recorded once. The sequences come from CD4+ or CD8+ T cells sorted from blood, collected in a trial of the OX40 agonist ivuxolimab. All receptors come from an adult with an advanced solid tumor such as melanoma, head and neck, liver or kidney cancer.

The genes are TRBV6-1 and TRBJ2-4; D remains ambiguous. The V gene's germline CDR1 is MNHNS and CDR2 SASEGT. The CDR3 is made up of 12 amino acids. Trimming pared 3 bases from V and 9 bases from J, leaving 9 bases between. The CDR3 here is CASSESSSIQYF. Written as DNA, the CDR3 is TGTGCCAGCAGTGAGAGTTCGTCCATTCAGTACTTC.

This clone was seen only once. The chain recombines TRBV27 with TRBJ2-4, with 7 nucleotides matching TRBD1. The CDR3 has 13 residues. Germline trimming cut 7 bases from V and 6 bases from J; bases unmatched to any gene: 6. Germline loops: CDR1 MNHEY, CDR2 SMNVEV (reference sequence). The CDR3 reads CASKGSGGNIQYF. The CDR3 coding sequence is TGTGCCAGCAAAGGGTCAGGGGGAAACATTCAGTACTTC.

V is TRBV6-5 and J is TRBJ1-1; 12 positions agree with TRBD1. The junction had 0 bases not matched to a gene; V was cut back by 2 bases and J by 8 bases. CDR1 is MNHEY and CDR2 is SVGAGI in the germline V gene. This CDR3 has 13 amino acids. Here the CDR3 DNA reads TGTGCCAGCAGTTACGGGACAGGGGGCGAAGCTTTCTTT. It translates to CASSYGTGGEAFF.

The J gene is TRBJ2-7, the V gene TRBV18; no reliable D call. CDR3 length: 13 residues. The V gene's germline CDR1 is KGHSH and CDR2 LQKENI. V shed 1 base and J shed 6 bases, with 10 bases lying between them. The CDR3 coding sequence is TGTGCCAGCTCACCACACCCAAACTCCGAGCAGTACTTC. Its translation is CASSPHPNSEQYF.

V usage is TRBV30 and J usage is TRBJ1-2, with 7 positions matching TRBD1. The ends lost 0 bases at V and 0 bases at J; junction bases unmatched: 1. The length of the CDR3 is 14 residues. Germline CDR1 reads GTSNPN; CDR2 reads SVGIG (reference sequence). As DNA, the CDR3 is TGTGCCTGGAGTGTACAGGGGTCTAACTATGGCTACACCTTC. Translated, it gives CAWSVQGSNYGYTF.

In its sample, this clone was seen once. The genes are TRBV9 and TRBJ2-7, with D uncertain. CDR3 length: 15 residues. The germline V gene encodes CDR1 SGDLS and CDR2 YYNGEE. V gave up 0 bases and J gave up 0 bases, with 10 bases separating them. The CDR3 sequence is CASSVGLGDSYEQYF. In DNA form, the CDR3 reads TGTGCCAGCAGCGTAGGTTTGGGTGACTCCTACGAGCAGTACTTC.

The chain joins TRBV19 to TRBJ1-2, with 7 bases lining up with TRBD1. CDR1 and CDR2 from the germline V gene are LNHDA and SQIVND (reference sequence). Unmatched junction bases numbered 6, after V lost 7 bases and J lost 4 bases. CDR3 length: 13 residues. The CDR3 nucleotides read TGTGCCAGTAATGACAGGGATCGCTATGGCTACACCTTC. Encoded protein: CASNDRDRYGYTF.

The J gene is TRBJ2-2, the V gene TRBV12-5; 15 bases map to TRBD2. The CDR3 loop spans 19 amino acids. CDR1 is LGHNT and CDR2 is FRNRAP in the germline V gene. J gave up 4 bases and V 4 bases, and 10 bases lay outside the gene matches. The CDR3 spells CASGSAGLAGGGGTGELFF. CDR3 DNA sequence: TGTGCTAGTGGTTCCGCGGGACTAGCGGGAGGAGGCGGCACCGGGGAGCTGTTTTTT.

The chain links TRBV19 to TRBJ1-4; D perhaps matches TRBD1 (5 bases). The germline V and J ends were trimmed by 6 bases and 4 bases, with 15 bases remaining between them. Germline-derived CDR1 and CDR2 are LNHDA and SQIVND (reference sequence). The CDR3 extends over 15 amino acids. The CDR3 sequence is CASSPWAGINEKLFF. CDR3 nucleotides: TGTGCCAGTAGCCCCTGGGCAGGGATTAATGAAAAACTGTTTTTT.